This TCR beta chain emerged from a study of T cells in Graves' hyperthyroidism and ophthalmopathy. The study, taken as a whole, reports: Also found in blood were most expanded thyroid clonotypes above 0.001.

The germline V gene encodes CDR1 MNHNS and CDR2 SASEGT. V lost 1 base and J lost 0, with 15 bases in between. CDR3 length: 17 amino acids. When ophthalmopathy did not progress within 18 months, Graves' hyperthyroidism was considered stable. Diagnosis relied on clinical symptoms, serum thyroxine and TRAb, thyroid ultrasound and orbital computed tomography. Using RNA transcripts as the source, TCR beta CDR3 regions were amplified. Carried out on the TCR CDR3, a first-round RT-PCR used the HTBI primer set. TCRdb itself ran the multiplex PCR reads through MiXCR, one entry per CDR3 protein. Of around 500,000 distinct CDR3 sequences in the sample, 12% to 15% are singletons; the top ten hold about 15%. This clonotype was seen repeatedly, ten times or more. The antigen is not known.

The gene calls are TRBV6-1 and TRBJ1-1, with D possibly TRBD1 on 5 matching bases. The sequence was obtained from a woman in her thirties or forties with Graves' hyperthyroidism. Material for sequencing was blood. CDR3 nucleotide sequence: TGTGCCAGCAGTGAAGGACCGGGACGGACAATGAACACTGAAGCTTTCTTT. This sequence encodes CASSEGPGRTMNTEAFF.